This is a list of T cell receptor beta chains from one sample in a study of control samples from healthy donors and cancer patients. Clones were sequenced by immunoSEQ multiplex PCR, and TCRdb holds only the in-frame ones, with some missing. The sample holds roughly 32,000 clones, 86% seen once. What was sequenced was PBMCs. These receptors all stem from a woman between 35 and 50 years old with lung cancer. The CDR3 runs from the conserved cysteine through the conserved F or W. A D gene is named only where the DNA matches it firmly. Only part of the rows carry a size: once, few, many, or a class if the clone is expanded.

>TRBV19|.|TRBJ2-3|.
CASSSTGSSTDTQYF
>TRBV13|TRBD1|TRBJ2-1|once
CASSPSVGQGYNEQFF
>TRBV5-1|TRBD1|TRBJ1-2|.
CASSGGTGVNYGYTF
>TRBV7-2|TRBD2|TRBJ2-5|.
CASSLAGLGETQYF
>TRBV13|.|TRBJ2-3|.
CASSPGQGSTDTQYF
>TRBV4-3|.|TRBJ1-5|.
CASSQKAGNQPQHF
>TRBV5-4|.|TRBJ1-2|.
CASSLLRRDYGYTF
>TRBV11-2|.|TRBJ1-6|.
CASSPVGFPLHF
>TRBV23-1|.|TRBJ1-2|.
CASSQSKGDIYGYTF
>TRBV15|.|TRBJ1-5|.
CATSIERWGRNQPQHF
>TRBV3-1/TRBV3-2|TRBD2|TRBJ2-1|.
CASSLEGLAGGQGQFF
>TRBV5-6|TRBD2|TRBJ2-3|once
CASSLAAGGVEDTQYF
>TRBV2|.|TRBJ1-2|.
CASSEDGYTF
>TRBV23-1|TRBD1|TRBJ2-3|.
CAGDRAFADTQYF
>TRBV18|.|TRBJ2-1|few
CASSPSSSSYNEQFF
>TRBV10-2|TRBD1|TRBJ1-5|.
CASRTGTRNQPQHF
>TRBV5-1|.|TRBJ1-1|.
CASSLRPGAVTEAFF
>TRBV6-5|.|TRBJ2-7|.
CASSPGLLYEQYF
>TRBV3-1/TRBV3-2|TRBD2|TRBJ2-5|.
CASSQDGTSGGANQETQYF
>TRBV3-1/TRBV3-2|.|TRBJ2-7|few
CASSQGPGTVSYEQYF
>TRBV14|.|TRBJ1-6|.
CASSRDPNSPLHF
>TRBV10-3|TRBD1|TRBJ1-5|.
CAISEPGQGIQPQHF
>TRBV18|.|TRBJ2-5|.
CASHGEETQYF
>TRBV7-2|TRBD1|TRBJ2-3|.
CASSSRDRGTDTQYF
>TRBV7-2|TRBD1|TRBJ1-1|.
CASSWTGRGTEAFF
>TRBV4-1|TRBD2|TRBJ2-1|.
CASSQGTSGALNEQFF
>TRBV5-6|.|TRBJ1-3|.
CASSPAGNTIYF
>TRBV9|TRBD1|TRBJ1-2|.
CASSAPGQGADYTF
>TRBV11-3|.|TRBJ1-2|.
CASSPTPRARGGYTF
>TRBV30|.|TRBJ2-1|.
CAWSVGGSHNEQFF
>TRBV14|.|TRBJ1-5|.
CASSLGKDQPQHF
>TRBV30|TRBD2|TRBJ2-7|.
CAWTLGGNYEQYF
>TRBV5-5|.|TRBJ1-1|.
CASSLKGSRGTEAFF
>TRBV11-2|.|TRBJ2-5|few
CASSLVASEIIDF
>TRBV4-3|.|TRBJ1-2|.
CASSLRTERDYGYTF
>TRBV9|.|TRBJ1-5|once
CASSVGSNQPQHF
>TRBV7-3|.|TRBJ2-3|.
CASSPRGASSTDTQYF
>TRBV5-6|.|TRBJ1-1|once
CASSLGGKGTEAFF
>TRBV3-1/TRBV3-2|TRBD2|TRBJ2-1|.
CASSQDKGLVYEQFF
>TRBV28|.|TRBJ2-5|.
CASSFRNLRGETQYF
>TRBV3-1/TRBV3-2|.|TRBJ2-1|.
CASSQNGVNEQFF